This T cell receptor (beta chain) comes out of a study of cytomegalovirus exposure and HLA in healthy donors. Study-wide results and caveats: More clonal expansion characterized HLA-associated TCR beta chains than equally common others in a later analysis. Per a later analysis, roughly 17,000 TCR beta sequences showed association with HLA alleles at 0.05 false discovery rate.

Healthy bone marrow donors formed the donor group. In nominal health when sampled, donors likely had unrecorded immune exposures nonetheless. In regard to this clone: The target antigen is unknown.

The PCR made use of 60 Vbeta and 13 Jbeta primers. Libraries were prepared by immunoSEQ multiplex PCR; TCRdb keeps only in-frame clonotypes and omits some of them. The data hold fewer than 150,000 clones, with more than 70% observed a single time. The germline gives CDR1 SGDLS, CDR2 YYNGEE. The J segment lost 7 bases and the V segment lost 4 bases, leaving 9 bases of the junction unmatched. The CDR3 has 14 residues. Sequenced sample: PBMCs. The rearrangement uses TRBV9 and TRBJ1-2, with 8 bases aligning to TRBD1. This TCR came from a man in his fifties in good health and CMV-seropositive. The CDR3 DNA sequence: TGTGCCAGCAGCTTGGACAGGGAGGGGCTTGGCTACACCTTC. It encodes CASSLDREGLGYTF.